This is a list of T cell receptor beta chains from one sample in a study of Ad26.COV2.S vaccination and SARS-CoV-2 variants. Sequencing was performed with immunoSEQ multiplex PCR; in TCRdb, only in-frame clones are kept and a portion is missing. Here the sample spans fewer than 400,000 clones, roughly 80% being singletons. Sequenced here: peripheral blood, sampled in a trial of Ad26.COV2.S vaccine versus placebo. These receptors all stem from a person aged 18-65 years who received the Ad26.COV2.S COVID-19 vaccine or a placebo. Both conserved end residues are part of each CDR3. A D gene is named only where the DNA matches it firmly. The size entry is marked missing in some rows and otherwise reads once, few, many or a size class.

J | D | length | size | V | DNA | CDR3
TRBJ2-1 | TRBD2 | 14 | - | TRBV5-1 | TGCGCCAGCAGCCCACTAGCGGAGTACAATGAGCAGTTCTTC | CASSPLAEYNEQFF
TRBJ2-1 | - | 12 | - | TRBV3-1/TRBV3-2 | TGTGCCAGCAGGGGAGCTTACAATGAGCAGTTCTTC | CASRGAYNEQFF
TRBJ1-5 | - | 14 | - | TRBV5-6 | TGTGCCAGCAGCTTGGCCGACGGGGGTCAGCCCCAGCATTTT | CASSLADGGQPQHF
TRBJ2-5 | - | 16 | - | TRBV2 | TGTGCCAGCAGTGAATTTGGGGTCGTCAGTTTAGAGACCCAGTACTTC | CASSEFGVVSLETQYF
TRBJ1-3 | - | 14 | - | TRBV30 | TGTGCCTGGAGGGGCATCAACTCTGGAAACACCATATATTTT | CAWRGINSGNTIYF
TRBJ2-2 | - | 15 | - | TRBV5-4 | TGTGCCAGCAGCGAAAGCCCCTCGGATCCCGGGGAGCTGTTTTTT | CASSESPSDPGELFF
TRBJ1-5 | - | 14 | - | TRBV18 | TGTGCCAGCTCACCCGACAATAGCAATCAGCCCCAGCATTTT | CASSPDNSNQPQHF
TRBJ2-7 | TRBD2 | 17 | - | TRBV12-5 | TGTGCTAGTGGTTTGCCCCTAGGACTAGCGGGAGCCTACGAGCAGTACTTC | CASGLPLGLAGAYEQYF
TRBJ2-1 | - | 15 | - | TRBV2 | TGTGCCATCGGGGTGTCGGAAAGCTCCTACAATGAGCAGTTCTTC | CAIGVSESSYNEQFF
TRBJ2-2 | - | 15 | - | TRBV11-3 | TGTGCCAGCAGACAAGGGGGCCGGGAGTCCGGGGAGCTGTTTTTT | CASRQGGRESGELFF
TRBJ2-3 | - | 13 | - | TRBV11-1 | TGTGCCAGCAGCTTAGGGCCGGCGGATACGCAGTATTTT | CASSLGPADTQYF
TRBJ1-5 | - | 11 | - | TRBV20-1 | TGCAGTGCTAGCCAGGGGCAGCCCCAGCATTTT | CSASQGQPQHF
TRBJ1-5 | - | 15 | - | TRBV24-1 | TGTGCCACCAGTGACTCACAGGGATTGGGTCAGCCCCAGCATTTT | CATSDSQGLGQPQHF
TRBJ1-2 | - | 15 | once | TRBV7-3 | TGTGCCAGCAGCTCCTTGGAGGGCACTAACTATGGCTACACCTTC | CASSSLEGTNYGYTF
TRBJ2-5 | - | 14 | - | TRBV14 | TGTGCCAGCAGCCAGGGAGGAGGGAAAGAGACCCAGTACTTC | CASSQGGGKETQYF
TRBJ1-2 | - | 13 | - | TRBV6-2/TRBV6-3 | TGTGCCAGCAGCCTGGACGGTCACTATGGCTACACCTTC | CASSLDGHYGYTF